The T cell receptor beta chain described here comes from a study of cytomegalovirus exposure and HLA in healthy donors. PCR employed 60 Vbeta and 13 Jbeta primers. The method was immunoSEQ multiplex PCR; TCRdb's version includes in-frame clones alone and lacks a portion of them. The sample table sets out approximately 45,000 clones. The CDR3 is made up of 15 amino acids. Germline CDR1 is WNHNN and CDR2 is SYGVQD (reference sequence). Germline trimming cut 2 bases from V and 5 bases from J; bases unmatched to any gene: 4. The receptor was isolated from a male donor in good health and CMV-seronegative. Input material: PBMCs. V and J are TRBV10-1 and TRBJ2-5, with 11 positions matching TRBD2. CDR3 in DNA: TGCGCCAGCAGTGAGCTAGCGGGAGGTTTTGAGACCCAGTACTTC. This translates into CASSELAGGFETQYF.